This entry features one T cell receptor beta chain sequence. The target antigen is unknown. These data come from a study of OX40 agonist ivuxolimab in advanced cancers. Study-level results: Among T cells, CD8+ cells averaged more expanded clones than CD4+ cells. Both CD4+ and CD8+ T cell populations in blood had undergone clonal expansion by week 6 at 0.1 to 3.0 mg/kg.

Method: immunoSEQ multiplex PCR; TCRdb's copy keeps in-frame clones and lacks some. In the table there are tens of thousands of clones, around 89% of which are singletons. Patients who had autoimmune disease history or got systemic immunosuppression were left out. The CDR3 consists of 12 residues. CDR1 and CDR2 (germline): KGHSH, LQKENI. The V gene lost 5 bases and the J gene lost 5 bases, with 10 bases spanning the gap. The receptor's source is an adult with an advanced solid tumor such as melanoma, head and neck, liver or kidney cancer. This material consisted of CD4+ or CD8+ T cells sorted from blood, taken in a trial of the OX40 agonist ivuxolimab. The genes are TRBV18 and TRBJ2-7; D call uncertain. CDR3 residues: CASSDIVDEQYF. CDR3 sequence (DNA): TGTGCCAGCTCAGACATTGTGGACGAGCAGTACTTC.